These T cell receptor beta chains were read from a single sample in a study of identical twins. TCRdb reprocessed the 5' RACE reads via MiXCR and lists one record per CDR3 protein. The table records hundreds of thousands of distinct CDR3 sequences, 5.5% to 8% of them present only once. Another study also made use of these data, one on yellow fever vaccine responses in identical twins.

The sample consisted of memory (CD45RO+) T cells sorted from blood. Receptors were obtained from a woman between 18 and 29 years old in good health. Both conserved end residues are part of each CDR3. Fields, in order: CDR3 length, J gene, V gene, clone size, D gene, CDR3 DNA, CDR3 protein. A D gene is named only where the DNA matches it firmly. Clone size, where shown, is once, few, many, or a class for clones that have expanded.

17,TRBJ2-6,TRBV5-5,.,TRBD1,TGTGCCAGCAGCTTGGAGACAGGGTTTTCTGGGGCCAACGTCCTGACTTTC,CASSLETGFSGANVLTF
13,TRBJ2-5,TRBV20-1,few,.,TGCAGTGCTAGCGCGGGACCCGGGGAGACCCAGTACTTC,CSASAGPGETQYF
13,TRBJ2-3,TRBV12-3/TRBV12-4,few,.,TGTGCCAGCAGTTGGGGCAGGGGTGATACGCAGTATTTT,CASSWGRGDTQYF
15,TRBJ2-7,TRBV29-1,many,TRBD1,TGCAGCGTTGAAGATGAAGGGACAGCCCCCTACGAGCAGTACTTC,CSVEDEGTAPYEQYF
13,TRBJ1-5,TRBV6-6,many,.,TGTGCCAGCAGTGGGGCGGACAATCAGCCCCAGCATTTT,CASSGADNQPQHF
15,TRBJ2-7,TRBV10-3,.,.,TGTGCCTCAACGCAATCGTCAGGGGTGGCCTACGAGCAGTACTTC,CASTQSSGVAYEQYF
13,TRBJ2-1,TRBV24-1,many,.,TGTGCCACCAGTGATTCGGGTGGGGATGAGCAGTTCTTC,CATSDSGGDEQFF
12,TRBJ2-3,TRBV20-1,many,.,TGCAGTGCTAGGGCTAGCACAGATACGCAGTATTTT,CSARASTDTQYF
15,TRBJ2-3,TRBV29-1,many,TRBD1,TGCAGCGTTGGGGGCCTAGGGGGCCGCACAGATACGCAGTATTTT,CSVGGLGGRTDTQYF
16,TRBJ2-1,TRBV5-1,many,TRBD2,TGCGCCAGCAGCTGGAGCGGGAGGGGCGCCTACAATGAGCAGTTCTTC,CASSWSGRGAYNEQFF
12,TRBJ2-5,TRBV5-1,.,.,TGCGCCAGCAGCGAGGACTGGGGGGCCCAGTACTTC,CASSEDWGAQYF
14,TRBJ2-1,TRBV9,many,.,TGTGCCAGCAGCCCTGTGACTGGGGAAAATGGGCAGTTCTTC,CASSPVTGENGQFF
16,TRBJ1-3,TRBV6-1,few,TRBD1,TGTGCCAGCAGCCCGGGACAGGGACTGGCTGGAAACACCATATATTTT,CASSPGQGLAGNTIYF
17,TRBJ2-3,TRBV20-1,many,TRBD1,TGCAGTGCTAGAGATCGGGTTAGCAGGGGGAGCACAGATACGCAGTATTTT,CSARDRVSRGSTDTQYF
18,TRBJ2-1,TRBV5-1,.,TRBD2,TGCGCCAGCAGCTTGGGGGACGGGGGGGCGAAGTCCTACAATGAGCAGTTCTTC,CASSLGDGGAKSYNEQFF
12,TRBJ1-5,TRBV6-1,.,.,TGTGCCAGCCACCTGGGGGATCAGCCCCAGCATTTT,CASHLGDQPQHF
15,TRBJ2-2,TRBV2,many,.,TGTGCCAGCAGTTCCGGGACTCGCTCCACCGGGGAGCTGTTTTTT,CASSSGTRSTGELFF
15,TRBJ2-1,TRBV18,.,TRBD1,TGTGCCAGCTCACCTAGGACAGGGTACGGCAATGAGCAGTTCTTC,CASSPRTGYGNEQFF
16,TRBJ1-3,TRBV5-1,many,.,TGCGCCAGCAGCCGACAGTTTATGGACTCTGGAAACACCATATATTTT,CASSRQFMDSGNTIYF
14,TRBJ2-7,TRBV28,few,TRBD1,TGTGCCAGCAGGATCGCCGGGACAGGGCGCGAGCAGTACTTC,CASRIAGTGREQYF
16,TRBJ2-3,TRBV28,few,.,TGTGCCAGCAGTATCCAGATCGGCTCGAACGGTGATACGCAGTATTTT,CASSIQIGSNGDTQYF
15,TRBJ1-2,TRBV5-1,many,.,TGCGCCAGCAGCGCCACAGGACCGAGTAACTATGGCTACACCTTC,CASSATGPSNYGYTF
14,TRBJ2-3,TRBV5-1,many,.,TGCGCCAGCAGCTTCGGGGCCGCAGCAGATACGCAGTATTTT,CASSFGAAADTQYF
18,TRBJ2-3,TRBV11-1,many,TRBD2,TGTGCCAGCAGCCCGGCCCTTTGGACTAGCGGGGGGGCAGATACGCAGTATTTT,CASSPALWTSGGADTQYF
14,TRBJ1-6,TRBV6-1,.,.,TGTGCCAGCACCCCGGACGGTCCTGGTTCACCCCTCCACTTT,CASTPDGPGSPLHF
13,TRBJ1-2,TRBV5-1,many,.,TGCGCCAGCAGCTCAGCAGAGGATTACGGCTACACCTTC,CASSSAEDYGYTF
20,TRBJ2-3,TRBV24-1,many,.,TGTGCCACCAGTGTCGGATTTGATCGGACCCCGGGCAGGGACACAGATACGCAGTATTTT,CATSVGFDRTPGRDTDTQYF
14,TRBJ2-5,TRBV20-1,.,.,TGCAGTGCTAGAGATAGGGCGGCGCAAGAGACCCAGTACTTC,CSARDRAAQETQYF
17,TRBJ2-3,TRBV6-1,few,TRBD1,TGTGCCAGCACCACTACCAAACAGGGGTTCGGGTCCGATACGCAGTATTTT,CASTTTKQGFGSDTQYF
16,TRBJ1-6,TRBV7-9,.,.,TGTGCCAGCAGCTTAATAGGACGGCTGGATAATTCACCCCTCCACTTT,CASSLIGRLDNSPLHF
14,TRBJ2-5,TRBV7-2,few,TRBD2,TGTGCCAGCAGCTGGAACGGGGGGAAAGAGACCCAGTACTTC,CASSWNGGKETQYF
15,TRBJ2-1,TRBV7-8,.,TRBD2,TGTGCCAGCAGCTACGGGACTAGTGGGAACAATGAGCAGTTCTTC,CASSYGTSGNNEQFF
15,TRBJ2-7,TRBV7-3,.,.,TGTGCCAGCAGCTTACATCAGGGGTCCAACTACGAGCAGTACTTC,CASSLHQGSNYEQYF
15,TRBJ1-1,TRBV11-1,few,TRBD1,TGTGCCAGCAGCCCCCGGGACAGGGGGTACACTGAAGCTTTCTTT,CASSPRDRGYTEAFF
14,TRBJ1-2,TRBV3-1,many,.,TGTGCCAGCAGCCCCAGTCAGGGAGTAGGTGGCTACACCTTC,CASSPSQGVGGYTF
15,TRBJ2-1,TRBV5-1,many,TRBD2,TGCGCCAGCAGCGTTACTAGCGAAACGGTCAATGAGCAGTTCTTC,CASSVTSETVNEQFF
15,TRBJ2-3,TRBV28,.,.,TGTGCCAGCAGTTTACAAGTGGGAAGCACAGATACGCAGTATTTT,CASSLQVGSTDTQYF
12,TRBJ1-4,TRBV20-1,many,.,TGCAGTGCCACAGGACGGGGCGTGAAACTGTTTTTT,CSATGRGVKLFF
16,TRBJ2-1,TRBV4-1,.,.,TGCGCCAGCAGCCGTCTCGACATCATCTCTTACAATGAGCAGTTCTTC,CASSRLDIISYNEQFF
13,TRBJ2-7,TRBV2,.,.,TGTGCCAGCAGTGAATCCCATACCTACGAGCAGTACTTC,CASSESHTYEQYF